One and the same sample provided the 32 T cell receptor beta chains below, sequenced in a study of graft-versus-host responses after intestinal transplantation. Assay: immunoSEQ multiplex PCR; the TCRdb copy retains only in-frame clones and omits some. The sample contains 85,000 to 90,000 clones, just under 95% of which appear only once. These receptors are not linked to any known antigen. The starting material was unstimulated CD4+ T cells sorted from spleen or lymph node cells, obtained before intestinal transplant. Receptors originate from a human donor who received an intestinal transplant.

The CDR3 nucleotides are TGTGCCAGCAGCTTAGGACCTACGAGCTCCTACGAGCAGTACTTC. This codes for CASSLGPTSSYEQYF. The rearrangement uses TRBV7-9 and TRBJ2-7, with D uncertain. The ends were cut back, 1 base at V and 0 bases at J, with 10 bases in the middle. In germline, CDR1 is SEHNR, CDR2 FQNEAQ (reference sequence). This CDR3 contains 15 residues.

The V call is TRBV4-1, the J call TRBJ1-5, with 9 bases aligning to TRBD1. Germline V CDR1 and CDR2: MGHRA, YSYEKL. Trimming took 3 bases from V and 3 from J; bases not matched to a gene: 9. The CDR3 consists of 17 residues. The CDR3, as DNA: TGCGCCAGCAGCCAGCAGGGCCGGACAGGGGACAATCAGCCCCAGCATTTT. Its protein is CASSQQGRTGDNQPQHF.

The V and J genes are TRBV5-5 and TRBJ1-4; perhaps TRBD1 as D (5 bases). This CDR3 has 14 residues. Germline lookup yields CDR1 SGHKS and CDR2 YYEKEE (reference sequence). V was shortened by 1 base and J by 8 bases, with 12 bases between the two germline ends. The DNA of the CDR3 is TGTGCCAGCAGCTTGTCCGGGGCGGGCGAAAAACTGTTTTTT. Residues: CASSLSGAGEKLFF.

The chain has TRBV5-1 and TRBJ2-7; 7 bases map to TRBD1. The CDR3 spans 13 residues. The J segment lost 4 bases and the V segment lost 4 bases, leaving 5 bases of the junction unmatched. Germline assignment: CDR1 SGHRS and CDR2 YFSETQ. The CDR3 spells CASSTGTEYEQYF. The DNA of the CDR3 is TGCGCCAGCAGCACCGGGACAGAATACGAGCAGTACTTC. Together with reference TRBV5-1 and TRBJ2-7, the CDR3 gives the full variable domain: KAGVTQTPRYLIKTRGQQVTLSCSPISGHRSVSWYQQTPGQGLQFLFEYFSETQRNKGNFPGRFSGRQFSNSRSEMNVSTLELGDSALYLCASSTGTEYEQYFGPGTRLTVT.

This rearrangement joins TRBV6-5 to TRBJ1-6, with D unresolved. The CDR3 extends over 15 amino acids. V was shortened by 0 bases and J by 5 bases, with 8 bases between the two germline ends. Per the germline V gene, CDR1 is MNHEY and CDR2 is SVGAGI. The chain's CDR3 is CASSYSNRDNSPLHF. The CDR3 DNA reads TGTGCCAGCAGTTACTCGAACCGCGATAATTCACCCCTCCACTTT.

The table lists this clone with a few counts. V usage is TRBV14 and J usage is TRBJ2-1; the match to TRBD2 covers 10 bases. The CDR3 spans 17 residues. Germline lookup yields CDR1 SGHDN and CDR2 FVKESK. Trimming removed 0 bases from V and 4 bases from J; junction bases left unmatched: 6. The CDR3 sequence is CASSQDAGLALYNEQFF. The CDR3 DNA reads TGTGCCAGCAGCCAAGACGCGGGACTAGCGCTTTACAATGAGCAGTTCTTC.

The CDR3 spells CASSEIGDNTEAFF. CDR3 DNA: TGTGCCAGCAGTGAAATAGGGGATAACACTGAAGCTTTCTTT. This chain joins TRBV25-1 and TRBJ1-1, with D possibly matching TRBD1 (5 bases). Germline V gene lookup returns CDR1 MGHDK and CDR2 SYGVNS. Trimming took off 2 bases at V and 2 bases at J, with 9 bases between the two ends. The CDR3 covers 14 residues.

The chain employs TRBV27 and TRBJ2-7; 7 bases are shared with TRBD1. This CDR3 comprises 11 residues. The trim removed 6 bases at V and 12 bases at J, leaving 8 bases unmatched. The V gene's germline CDR1 is MNHEY and CDR2 SMNVEV (reference sequence). CDR3 coding DNA: TGTGCCAGCAGGTACAGGGGCCCGATGTACTTC. It encodes CASRYRGPMYF.

CDR3 DNA sequence: TGTGCCAGCAGTGCCAGGGAAGAGCAGTTCTTC. Translated: CASSAREEQFF. This sequence joins TRBV25-1 and TRBJ2-1; D may be TRBD1 (5 bases). Between the trimmed V and J ends, which lost 4 bases and 10 bases, there was a span of 8 bases. The CDR3 totals 11 residues. Germline loops: CDR1 MGHDK, CDR2 SYGVNS.

The chain links TRBV11-2 to TRBJ2-3; 13 nucleotides line up with TRBD2. This CDR3 comprises 16 residues. V gave up 5 bases and J gave up 7 bases; unmatched junction bases: 9. The germline V gene encodes CDR1 SGHAT and CDR2 FQNNGV. The CDR3 coding sequence is TGTGCCAGCAGCCTCCCGGGACTAGCGGGATCTAATACGCAGTATTTT. This gives the protein CASSLPGLAGSNTQYF.

The chain joins TRBV7-9 to TRBJ2-7; unclear D gene. This CDR3 is built from 14 residues. CDR1 is SEHNR and CDR2 is FQNEAQ in the germline V gene (reference sequence). Trimming pared 1 base from V and 0 bases from J, leaving 7 bases between. DNA for the CDR3: TGTGCCAGCAGCTTAGAGTACCGCTCCTACGAGCAGTACTTC. Translating gives CASSLEYRSYEQYF.

This chain connects TRBV5-1 to TRBJ2-7; no reliable D call. Trimming pared 0 bases from V and 2 bases from J, leaving 9 bases between. Germline CDR1 and CDR2: SGHRS and YFSETQ. CDR3 length: 14 amino acids. The CDR3 here is CASSLDGSTYEQYF. In DNA, the CDR3 is TGCGCCAGCAGCTTGGACGGCTCGACCTACGAGCAGTACTTC.

This sequence joins TRBV7-8 and TRBJ2-1, with D possibly matching TRBD1 (6 bases). The CDR3 is made up of 15 amino acids. Germline values: CDR1 SGHVS, CDR2 FQNEAQ. Trimming took off 5 bases at V and 4 bases at J, with 15 bases between the two ends. CDR3 loop: CASSVQGWGYNEQFF. Written as DNA, the CDR3 is TGTGCCAGCAGCGTACAGGGCTGGGGGTACAATGAGCAGTTCTTC.

V usage is TRBV5-4 and J usage is TRBJ1-2, with 9 bases identical to TRBD1. The germline V gene encodes CDR1 SGHNT and CDR2 YYREEE (reference sequence). V shed 4 bases and J 7 bases; nucleotides not matched to a gene: 5. The CDR3 is made up of 13 amino acids. Here the CDR3 DNA reads TGTGCCAGCAGCACGGGACAGGGTGCTGGCTACACCTTC. Its protein product is CASSTGQGAGYTF.

V and J are TRBV27 and TRBJ2-7; D not certain. This CDR3 has 14 amino acids. Germline-derived CDR1 and CDR2 are MNHEY and SMNVEV (reference sequence). With 5 bases removed from V and 3 bases from J, the gap between germline ends came to 14 bases. CDR3 region: CASSPDPGLYEQYF. In nucleotides, the CDR3 is TGTGCCAGCAGTCCAGATCCGGGCCTCTACGAGCAGTACTTC.

The V and J genes are TRBV4-1 and TRBJ1-5; D not certain. Between the trimmed V and J ends, which lost 1 base and 4 bases, there was a span of 14 bases. The CDR3 contains 16 residues. Germline CDR1 is MGHRA and CDR2 is YSYEKL. As DNA, the CDR3 is TGCGCCAGCAGCCAAGGGGGATACAGCTTTAATCAGCCCCAGCATTTT. Translated: CASSQGGYSFNQPQHF.

V gene TRBV21-1 combines with J gene TRBJ2-2. TRBV21-1 is labeled a pseudogene. The CDR3 spans 15 residues. CDR3: CASSPDLTNTGELFF. CDR3 nucleotide sequence: TGTGCCAGCAGTCCAGATCTAACGAACACCGGGGAGCTGTTTTTT.

The gene calls are TRBV5-1 and TRBJ2-5; TRBD2 might be the D (5 bases). This CDR3 has 14 amino acids. The V gene's germline CDR1 is SGHRS and CDR2 YFSETQ. The V gene lost 7 bases and the J gene lost 2 bases, with 15 bases spanning the gap. CDR3 amino acids: CASRPTGGQETQYF. The CDR3 nucleotides read TGCGCCAGCCGGCCGACGGGCGGGCAAGAGACCCAGTACTTC.

The count of this clone is one. V and J are TRBV5-1 and TRBJ2-1, with TRBD2 identical over 15 bases. With 0 bases clipped from V and 5 bases from J, the junction kept 9 bases outside the gene matches. CDR3 length: 19 residues. In germline, CDR1 is SGHRS, CDR2 YFSETQ. CDR3 nucleotides: TGCGCCAGCAGCTTGGGGACTAGCGGGAGGGCCTTTGCCGACAATGAGCAGTTCTTC. Residues: CASSLGTSGRAFADNEQFF.

The chain is built from TRBV18 and TRBJ2-5, with TRBD1 as a possible D gene (6 bases). Germline V CDR1 and CDR2: KGHSH, LQKENI. V shed 2 bases and J shed 5 bases, with 12 bases lying between them. The CDR3 sequence is 14 residues long. For the CDR3, the DNA is TGTGCCAGCTCACCAACAGGGATTGGGGAGACCCAGTACTTC. This sequence encodes CASSPTGIGETQYF.

This chain joins TRBV30 and TRBJ1-1; D gene ambiguous. The V end was cut by 0 bases, the J end by 5 bases, with 13 bases between. Germline V gives CDR1 GTSNPN, CDR2 SVGIG (reference sequence). The CDR3 is 14 amino acids. The CDR3 spells CAWSVTPGGTEAFF. CDR3 coding DNA: TGTGCCTGGAGTGTAACCCCCGGAGGGACTGAAGCTTTCTTT. Together with reference TRBV30 and TRBJ1-1, the CDR3 gives the full variable domain: SQTIHQWPATLVQPVGSPLSLECTVEGTSNPNLYWYRQAAGRGLQLLFYSVGIGQISSEVPQNLSASRPQDRQFILSSKKLLLSDSGFYLCAWSVTPGGTEAFFGQGTRLTVV.

The chain joins TRBV5-1 to TRBJ2-1, with a tentative D call TRBD2 (6 bases). Germline-derived CDR1 and CDR2 are SGHRS and YFSETQ. The germline V and J ends were trimmed by 0 bases and 9 bases, with 13 bases remaining between them. This CDR3 is 14 amino acids long. CDR3 loop: CASSLGTTKSEQFF. CDR3 in DNA: TGCGCCAGCAGCTTGGGGACTACTAAATCTGAGCAGTTCTTC.

This clone was counted a single time. Other DNA sequences in the sample encode the same CDR3. J is TRBJ2-7 and V is TRBV9; D perhaps matches TRBD2 (5 bases). Trimming took off 0 bases at V and 3 bases at J, with 13 bases between the two ends. The CDR3 contains 15 residues. Germline V gives CDR1 SGDLS, CDR2 YYNGEE. CDR3 DNA: TGTGCCAGCAGCGTAGGACCGACCCGGGACTACGAGCAGTACTTC. Residues: CASSVGPTRDYEQYF.

This clone has a handful of counts. The CDR3, as DNA: TGTGCCAGCAGCCAAGGTCTCCGGGACATAAACACTGAAGCTTTCTTT. It is translated as CASSQGLRDINTEAFF. V gene TRBV4-2 combines with J gene TRBJ1-1, with D tentatively TRBD1 (6 bases). The CDR3 totals 16 residues. CDR1 LGHNA and CDR2 YNFKEQ come from the germline V gene. V dropped 1 base and J dropped 2 bases, with 14 bases sitting between them.

This chain joins TRBV6-8 and TRBJ1-2, with D unclear. This CDR3 has 19 amino acids. The V gene lost 4 bases and the J gene lost 2 bases, with 26 bases spanning the gap. CDR1 and CDR2 (germline): MNHGY, SAAAGT. CDR3 sequence: CASSWDGREGRSKNYGYTF. In DNA form, the CDR3 reads TGTGCCAGCAGTTGGGATGGTCGCGAGGGTAGATCTAAAAACTATGGCTACACCTTC.

This chain links TRBV28 with TRBJ2-7, with TRBD2 as a possible D gene (5 bases). The CDR3 runs to 15 residues. Per the germline V gene, CDR1 is MDHEN and CDR2 is SYDVKM. Trimming shortened V by 6 bases and J by 3 bases, and 18 bases separated the two germline ends. In DNA, the CDR3 is TGTGCCAGCAGCCGCAACCTGGCTAGCATCTACGAGCAGTACTTC. Its translation is CASSRNLASIYEQYF.

The V call is TRBV5-1, the J call TRBJ2-1; tentative D call: TRBD1 (6 bases). V lost 5 bases and J lost 6, with 21 bases in between. The germline CDR1 and CDR2 sequences are SGHRS and YFSETQ. CDR3 size: 16 residues. CDR3 sequence: CASRPEPYRVGNEQFF. The CDR3, as DNA: TGCGCCAGCAGACCCGAACCTTACAGGGTAGGCAATGAGCAGTTCTTC. The full variable domain, rest sourced from reference TRBV5-1 and TRBJ2-1, is KAGVTQTPRYLIKTRGQQVTLSCSPISGHRSVSWYQQTPGQGLQFLFEYFSETQRNKGNFPGRFSGRQFSNSRSEMNVSTLELGDSALYLCASRPEPYRVGNEQFFGPGTRLTVL.

The rearrangement joins TRBV5-1 to TRBJ2-3; no definite D call. CDR3 length: 12 amino acids. Germline assignment: CDR1 SGHRS and CDR2 YFSETQ. V was pared by 1 base and J by 5 bases, with 5 bases between. The CDR3 region has the DNA TGCGCCAGCAGCTTGTCGGGAGATACGCAGTATTTT. This encodes CASSLSGDTQYF.

The CDR3 nucleotides are TGTGCCAGCAGCTTAGGTCTTGGGGATTTCGTCGGGGAGCTGTTTTTT. Protein sequence: CASSLGLGDFVGELFF. This chain joins TRBV7-8 and TRBJ2-2, with D unclear. The CDR3 has 16 residues. Between the trimmed V and J ends, which lost 1 base and 7 bases, there was a span of 16 bases. CDR1 and CDR2 from the germline V gene are SGHVS and FQNEAQ.

The chain carries TRBV19 and TRBJ1-1, with D possibly being TRBD1 (6 bases). The CDR3 spans 13 residues. Germline values: CDR1 LNHDA, CDR2 SQIVND (reference sequence). The V gene lost 3 bases and the J gene lost 6 bases, with 11 bases spanning the gap. The CDR3 here is CASSMGHLAEAFF. As DNA, the CDR3 is TGTGCCAGTAGTATGGGACATCTCGCTGAAGCTTTCTTT.

The chain recombines TRBV27 with TRBJ2-3; TRBD2 is a possible D gene (5 bases). V lost 6 bases and J 2 bases, leaving 18 bases between the germline ends. This CDR3 has 16 amino acids. Per germline, CDR1 MNHEY and CDR2 SMNVEV (reference sequence). The CDR3 sequence is CASRPPRTAFTDTQYF. DNA for the CDR3: TGTGCCAGCAGGCCGCCCCGGACTGCCTTCACAGATACGCAGTATTTT.

The chain joins TRBV11-2 to TRBJ2-1; perhaps TRBD1 as D (6 bases). This CDR3 spans 16 amino acids. The ends were cut back, 4 bases at V and 7 bases at J, with 20 bases in the middle. Germline V gene lookup returns CDR1 SGHAT and CDR2 FQNNGV. The CDR3 loop is CASSSPGLTGKNEQFF. The CDR3 DNA reads TGTGCCAGCAGCTCTCCCGGACTCACAGGGAAGAATGAGCAGTTCTTC.